The rows below give T cell receptor beta chains drawn from one sample of a study of CD8+ T cells in alopecia areata. Profiling relied on immunoSEQ multiplex PCR, and the TCRdb table lists in-frame clones only, not all of them. The sample holds 190,000 or so clones; roughly 61% are singletons and the top ten take roughly 12%. The sample consisted of CD8+ T cells sorted from blood, taken at week 24, from a patient treated with tofacitinib. The receptors were sampled from a human donor with alopecia areata. Both conserved end residues are part of each CDR3. Each record gives: J gene, D gene, V gene, clone size, CDR3 protein, CDR3 DNA. D genes are given only for firm matches. A clone size is listed for some rows: how often the clone was seen (once, few, many), or a class if it is expanded.

j_call: TRBJ2-7
d_call: -
v_call: TRBV30
clone_size: -
cdr3_aa: CAWSAALSPNYEQYF
cdr3_nt: TGTGCCTGGAGTGCAGCCTTGTCCCCAAACTACGAGCAGTACTTC

j_call: TRBJ2-7
d_call: -
v_call: TRBV11-2
clone_size: -
cdr3_aa: CASSPDLLASYEQYF
cdr3_nt: TGTGCCAGCAGCCCGGACTTACTAGCCTCCTACGAGCAGTACTTC

j_call: TRBJ1-1
d_call: -
v_call: TRBV7-9
clone_size: -
cdr3_aa: CATKGSLNTEAFF
cdr3_nt: TGTGCCACCAAAGGGTCCCTGAACACTGAAGCTTTCTTT

j_call: TRBJ2-7
d_call: -
v_call: TRBV2
clone_size: -
cdr3_aa: CASSEGRPSYEQYF
cdr3_nt: TGTGCCAGCAGTGAAGGTCGGCCCTCCTACGAGCAGTACTTC

j_call: TRBJ2-1
d_call: TRBD1
v_call: TRBV2
clone_size: -
cdr3_aa: CASSSDRNYNEQFF
cdr3_nt: TGTGCCAGCAGTTCGGACAGGAATTACAATGAGCAGTTCTTC

j_call: TRBJ2-3
d_call: TRBD2
v_call: TRBV7-9
clone_size: -
cdr3_aa: CASSERLAGTGDTQYF
cdr3_nt: TGTGCCAGCAGCGAACGACTAGCGGGGACGGGAGATACGCAGTATTTT

j_call: TRBJ1-2
d_call: TRBD1
v_call: TRBV13
clone_size: few
cdr3_aa: CASSQGTGNYGYTF
cdr3_nt: TGTGCCAGCAGCCAAGGGACAGGGAACTATGGCTACACCTTC

j_call: TRBJ2-5
d_call: TRBD2
v_call: TRBV7-9
clone_size: -
cdr3_aa: CASPGAGESVPETQYF
cdr3_nt: TGTGCCAGCCCCGGTGCGGGGGAGAGTGTACCAGAGACCCAGTACTTC

j_call: TRBJ1-5
d_call: -
v_call: TRBV7-9
clone_size: few
cdr3_aa: CASSLSGDNQPQHF
cdr3_nt: TGTGCCAGCAGCTTATCTGGGGACAATCAGCCCCAGCATTTT

j_call: TRBJ1-1
d_call: -
v_call: TRBV27
clone_size: -
cdr3_aa: CASSQGEREAFF
cdr3_nt: TGTGCCAGCAGTCAAGGGGAGAGGGAAGCTTTCTTT

j_call: TRBJ2-1
d_call: TRBD1
v_call: TRBV11-2
clone_size: -
cdr3_aa: CASSSVPGQGESYNEQFF
cdr3_nt: TGTGCCAGCAGCTCGGTCCCGGGACAGGGAGAGTCCTACAATGAGCAGTTCTTC

j_call: TRBJ2-1
d_call: -
v_call: TRBV30
clone_size: -
cdr3_aa: CAWSVRRSKQFF
cdr3_nt: TGTGCCTGGAGTGTACGGCGAAGTAAGCAGTTCTTC

j_call: TRBJ1-2
d_call: -
v_call: TRBV2
clone_size: -
cdr3_aa: CAIWGQRLIGYTF
cdr3_nt: TGTGCCATTTGGGGACAAAGGCTTATTGGCTACACCTTC

j_call: TRBJ2-7
d_call: -
v_call: TRBV29-1
clone_size: -
cdr3_aa: CSVEDHRGATYEQYF
cdr3_nt: TGCAGCGTTGAAGATCACCGGGGTGCCACCTACGAGCAGTACTTC